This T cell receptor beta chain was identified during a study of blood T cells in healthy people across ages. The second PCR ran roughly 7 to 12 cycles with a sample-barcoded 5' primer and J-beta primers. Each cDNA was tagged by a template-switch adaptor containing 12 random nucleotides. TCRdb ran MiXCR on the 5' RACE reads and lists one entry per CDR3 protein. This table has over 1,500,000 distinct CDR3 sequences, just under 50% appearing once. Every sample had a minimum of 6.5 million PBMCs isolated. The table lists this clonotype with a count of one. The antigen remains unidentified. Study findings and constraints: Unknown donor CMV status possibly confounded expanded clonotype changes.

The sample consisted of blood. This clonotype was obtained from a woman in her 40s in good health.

The CDR3 loop reads CASSQQGTVDAYNEQFF. The CDR3 region has the DNA TGTGCCAGCAGCCAACAGGGGACAGTGGACGCCTACAATGAGCAGTTCTTC. This chain uses TRBV3-1 with TRBJ2-1, with 7 bases fitting TRBD1. This CDR3 has 17 residues. The V gene end was trimmed by 2 bases and the J gene end by 2 bases; junction bases not matched to a gene: 9. CDR1 is LGHDT and CDR2 is YNNKEL in the germline V gene (reference sequence).